The 21 T cell receptor beta chains reported below all come from one sample, sequenced in a study of T cells in Graves' hyperthyroidism and ophthalmopathy. The source material, RNA transcripts, was used to amplify TCR beta CDR3 regions. In the first-round RT-PCR of the TCR CDR3, the HTBI primer set was used. TCRdb reanalysed the multiplex PCR reads using MiXCR and keeps one entry per CDR3 protein. The sample yields 550,000 to 800,000 distinct CDR3 sequences, roughly 17% seen once. What was sequenced was blood. These TCRs come from a man in his forties or fifties with Graves' hyperthyroidism.

This clonotype was detected many times. The chain joins TRBV27 to TRBJ2-6, with D hard to call. V was shortened by 2 bases and J by 2 bases, with 4 bases between the two germline ends. Germline CDR1 MNHEY, CDR2 SMNVEV (reference sequence). CDR3 size: 14 residues. The CDR3 DNA is TGTGCCAGCAGTTTAGAACCTGGGGCCAACGTCCTGACTTTC. Translating it yields CASSLEPGANVLTF.

The sample holds a few counts of this clonotype. J is TRBJ1-2 and V is TRBV3-1; 9 positions agree with TRBD1. V was clipped by 6 bases and J by 5 bases; unmatched bases: 7. The CDR3 is 14 residues long. Germline V gene lookup returns CDR1 LGHDT and CDR2 YNNKEL (reference sequence). DNA of the CDR3: TGTGCCAGCAGGGGGACAGGGTTCTGGTATGGCTACACCTTC. Its protein product is CASRGTGFWYGYTF.

There are many counts of this clonotype. The chain employs TRBV27 and TRBJ2-1; D perhaps matches TRBD2 (5 bases). Trimming left V 10 bases short and J 8 bases short, with 24 bases between. The CDR3 sequence is 15 residues long. Per germline, CDR1 MNHEY and CDR2 SMNVEV (reference sequence). This CDR3 reads CATSSGTDGIDEQFF. The CDR3 DNA reads as TGTGCCACCTCATCGGGAACAGACGGAATCGATGAGCAGTTCTTC.

The table lists this clonotype with many counts. The chain couples TRBV29-1 to TRBJ2-2; D call uncertain. Germline CDR1 SQVTM, CDR2 ANQGSEA. This CDR3 is 13 amino acids long. V was clipped by 7 bases and J by 0 bases, with 9 bases between them. CDR3 in amino acids: CSAFYPNTGELFF. The CDR3 DNA reads TGCAGCGCATTTTACCCGAACACCGGGGAGCTGTTTTTT.

This clonotype was seen more than once but under ten times. The V and J genes are TRBV9 and TRBJ2-2, with 8 nucleotides matching TRBD1. This CDR3 has 14 residues. The ends lost 4 bases at V and 10 bases at J; junction bases unmatched: 9. The germline V gene has CDR1 SGDLS and CDR2 YYNGEE. CDR3 nucleotide sequence: TGTGCCAGCAGCTTCGGACAGGGCAAACAGGAGCTGTTTTTT. Its protein product is CASSFGQGKQELFF.

There are many counts of this clonotype. The chain combines TRBV5-1 with TRBJ1-2, with TRBD1 matching 7 bases. This CDR3 contains 14 residues. The V segment lost 4 bases and the J segment 6 bases; nucleotides outside the gene matches: 9. Germline CDR1 reads SGHRS; CDR2 reads YFSETQ. This chain's CDR3 is CASSPLGTEHGYTF. In nucleotides, the CDR3 is TGCGCCAGCAGCCCACTAGGGACAGAACATGGCTACACCTTC.

This clonotype was counted ten times or more. The CDR3 coding sequence is TGCAGTGCTAGGGGTGGGACTAGCGGACCCCAAGAGACCCAGTACTTC. This codes for CSARGGTSGPQETQYF. The genes are TRBV20-1 and TRBJ2-5, with 11 bases identical to TRBD2. Unmatched junction bases numbered 7, after V lost 3 bases and J lost 1 base. Germline V gives CDR1 DFQATT, CDR2 SNEGSKA (reference sequence). The CDR3 has 16 amino acids.

This clonotype was counted a single time. The genes are TRBV30 and TRBJ2-2; 12 positions match TRBD2. The germline gives CDR1 GTSNPN, CDR2 SVGIG (reference sequence). CDR3 length: 19 residues. The V and J ends lost 3 bases and 5 bases, in that order; junction bases with no gene match: 16. CDR3 sequence reads: CAWRAGVRTSGERTGELFF. In DNA, the CDR3 is TGTGCCTGGAGAGCGGGGGTCAGGACTAGCGGGGAGCGGACCGGGGAGCTGTTTTTT.

In this sample, this clonotype turned up many times. V usage is TRBV18 and J usage is TRBJ2-5; D gene ambiguous. The CDR3 spans 12 residues. Trimming stripped 8 bases from V and 0 bases from J, with 7 bases between. Germline loops: CDR1 KGHSH, CDR2 LQKENI. CDR3 sequence reads: CASSPYQETQYF. Here the CDR3 DNA reads TGTGCCAGCAGCCCGTACCAAGAGACCCAGTACTTC.

The chain combines TRBV9 with TRBJ2-7, with 10 bases fitting TRBD1. This CDR3 is built from 16 residues. The J segment lost 6 bases and the V segment lost 0 bases, leaving 9 bases of the junction unmatched. Looked up from germline, CDR1 is SGDLS and CDR2 is YYNGEE. The CDR3 DNA reads TGTGCCAGCAGCGTAGGCGTACGGGACAGGGGAGGCGAGCAGTACTTC. This translates into CASSVGVRDRGGEQYF.

About this clonotype: It may be a read error: a sequence one base away is much more abundant. The chain uses TRBV6-5 and TRBJ1-6; D is ambiguous. The germline V gene has CDR1 MNHEY and CDR2 SVGAGI. The length of the CDR3 is 16 residues. The CDR3 nucleotides are TGTGCCAGCAGTTACCGCAGACCCCCGTATAATTCACCCCCCCACTTT. Protein product: CASSYRRPPYNSPPHF.

J is TRBJ2-5 and V is TRBV18; D unresolved. V was cut by 0 bases and J by 2 bases, with 10 bases left in between. The CDR3 runs to 15 residues. CDR1 and CDR2 (germline): KGHSH, LQKENI. The CDR3 reads CASSPPVMGQETQYF. The CDR3 bases are TGTGCCAGCTCACCACCGGTGATGGGGCAAGAGACCCAGTACTTC.

The rearrangement joins TRBV25-1 to TRBJ2-6, with 7 positions matching TRBD1. The ends lost 5 bases at V and 0 bases at J; junction bases unmatched: 10. The CDR3 sequence is 18 residues long. CDR1 and CDR2 from the germline V gene are MGHDK and SYGVNS. CDR3 region: CASSPRTGDVSGANVLTF. As DNA, the CDR3 is TGTGCCAGCAGTCCTAGGACAGGTGACGTCTCTGGGGCCAACGTCCTGACTTTC.

This clonotype appeared many times. The chain is built from TRBV28 and TRBJ1-2, with TRBD1 matching over 11 bases. The CDR3 consists of 15 residues. V lost 5 bases, J lost 8 bases, and 10 bases stayed unmatched. CDR1 MDHEN and CDR2 SYDVKM come from the germline V gene. The chain's CDR3 is CASSLQGQGAQGYTF. CDR3 sequence (DNA): TGTGCCAGCAGTCTTCAAGGACAGGGGGCGCAAGGCTACACCTTC.

This clonotype was found a few times. The CDR3 coding sequence is TGTGCCAGCAGCCGACACCCCGGACAGGCGAACACCGGGGAGCTGTTTTTT. It yields the protein CASSRHPGQANTGELFF. The genes are TRBV7-8 and TRBJ2-2, with 7 bases fitting TRBD1. The CDR3 extends over 17 amino acids. CDR1 is SGHVS, CDR2 FQNEAQ, per germline. The J segment lost 0 bases and the V segment lost 5 bases, leaving 9 bases of the junction unmatched.

This clonotype was detected many times. DNA of the CDR3: TGTGCCAGCAGCTTAGACAGGGACGGAGAGACCCAGTACTTC. Amino acid sequence: CASSLDRDGETQYF. The chain carries TRBV28 and TRBJ2-5; 7 bases line up with TRBD1. Per the germline V gene, CDR1 is MDHEN and CDR2 is SYDVKM. The V gene end was trimmed by 6 bases and the J gene end by 4 bases; junction bases not matched to a gene: 8. The CDR3 covers 14 residues.

This clonotype came up a few times. The rearrangement uses TRBV7-2 and TRBJ2-1; 7 bases fit TRBD1. Germline V CDR1 and CDR2: SGHTA, FQGNSA. V shed 1 base and J 4 bases; nucleotides not matched to a gene: 4. CDR3 length: 15 amino acids. Written as DNA, the CDR3 is TGTGCCAGCAGCTTAGTGGGACAGAGATACAATGAGCAGTTCTTC. Encoded protein: CASSLVGQRYNEQFF.

This clonotype was counted at least ten times. The rearrangement uses TRBV18 and TRBJ2-7, with 13 bases fitting TRBD2. Germline CDR1 KGHSH, CDR2 LQKENI. The CDR3 contains 15 residues. V lost 6 bases and J lost 3; bases outside the gene matches: 5. CDR3 nucleotides: TGTGCCAGCTCGCCCTGGACTAGCGGGAGCTACGAGCAGTACTTC. Amino acid sequence: CASSPWTSGSYEQYF.

The chain couples TRBV6-5 to TRBJ2-3; 11 bases align to TRBD1. CDR1 is MNHEY and CDR2 is SVGAGI in the germline V gene. The CDR3 runs 16 residues. J gave up 5 bases and V 2 bases, and 6 bases lay outside the gene matches. This CDR3 is CASSYPGQGVEDTQYF. CDR3 nucleotides: TGTGCCAGCAGTTACCCGGGACAGGGGGTGGAAGATACGCAGTATTTT.

The chain joins TRBV29-1 to TRBJ1-2, with D possibly matching TRBD1 (5 bases). With 3 bases removed from V and 5 bases from J, the gap between germline ends came to 10 bases. CDR1 and CDR2 from the germline V gene are SQVTM and ANQGSEA. This CDR3 has 12 amino acids. The CDR3 DNA is TGCAGCGTTGATCCCAGGGAATATGGCTACACCTTC. This encodes CSVDPREYGYTF.

This clonotype was recorded many times. CDR3 sequence: CASSGRLAGSSGANVLTF. The CDR3 DNA reads TGTGCCAGCAGTGGACGACTAGCGGGAAGCTCTGGGGCCAACGTCCTGACTTTC. V is TRBV6-1 and J is TRBJ2-6, with 11 bases lining up with TRBD2. The CDR3 contains 18 residues. The trim removed 4 bases at V and 0 bases at J, leaving 5 bases unmatched. Germline V gene sequence: CDR1 MNHNS, CDR2 SASEGT.